The TCR beta chain under discussion was sequenced for a study of blood T cells in healthy people across ages. Sample-barcoded 5' priming and a J-beta primer mix drove a second PCR of roughly 6 to 12 cycles. In TCRdb, the 5' RACE reads were re-called with MiXCR into one record per CDR3 protein. This table holds about 760,000 distinct CDR3 sequences, approximately 25% found once. V lost 6 bases, J lost 0 bases, and 2 bases stayed unmatched. The CDR3 length is 12 residues. Germline V gene sequence: CDR1 SQVTM, CDR2 ANQGSEA. These data were likewise used in another study, on T cells of mothers and their children. That work states: None of the identified T cell clones proved to be persistent microchimeric clones.

The sequence derives from a boy younger than 18 in good health. The J gene is TRBJ2-7, the V gene TRBV29-1, with 7 bases that match TRBD2. The sample consisted of blood. DNA for the CDR3: TGCAGCGTATGGACTAGCTCCTACGAGCAGTACTTC. As protein: CSVWTSSYEQYF.